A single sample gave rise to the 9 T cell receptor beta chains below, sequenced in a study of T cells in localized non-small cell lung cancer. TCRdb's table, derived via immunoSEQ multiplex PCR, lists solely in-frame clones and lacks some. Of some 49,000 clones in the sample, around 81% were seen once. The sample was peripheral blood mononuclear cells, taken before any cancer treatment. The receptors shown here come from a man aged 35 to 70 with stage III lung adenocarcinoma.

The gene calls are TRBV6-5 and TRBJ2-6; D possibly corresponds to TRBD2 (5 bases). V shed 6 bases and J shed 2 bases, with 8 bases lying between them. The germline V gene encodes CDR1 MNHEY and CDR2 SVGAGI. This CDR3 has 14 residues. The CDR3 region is CASRTGTGANVLTF. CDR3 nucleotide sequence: TGTGCCAGCAGGACCGGGACTGGGGCCAACGTCCTGACTTTC.

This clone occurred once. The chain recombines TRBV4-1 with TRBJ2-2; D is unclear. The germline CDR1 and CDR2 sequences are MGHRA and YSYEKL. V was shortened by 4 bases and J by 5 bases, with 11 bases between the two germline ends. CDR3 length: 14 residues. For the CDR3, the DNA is TGCGCCAGCAGCCTTCAACCAGAAACCGGGGAGCTGTTTTTT. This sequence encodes CASSLQPETGELFF.

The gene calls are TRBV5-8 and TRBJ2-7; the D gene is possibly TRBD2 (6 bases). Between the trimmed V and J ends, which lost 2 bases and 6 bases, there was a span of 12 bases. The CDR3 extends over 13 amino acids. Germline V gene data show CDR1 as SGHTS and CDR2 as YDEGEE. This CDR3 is CASSFSPGLEQYF. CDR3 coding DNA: TGTGCCAGCAGCTTTAGCCCGGGACTCGAGCAGTACTTC.

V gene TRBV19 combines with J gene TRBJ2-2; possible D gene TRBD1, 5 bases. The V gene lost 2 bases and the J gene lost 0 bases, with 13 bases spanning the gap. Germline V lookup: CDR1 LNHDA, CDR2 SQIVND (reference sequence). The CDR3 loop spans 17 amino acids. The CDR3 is CASSIYMTVANTGELFF. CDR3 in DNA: TGTGCCAGTAGTATATATATGACAGTCGCGAACACCGGGGAGCTGTTTTTT.

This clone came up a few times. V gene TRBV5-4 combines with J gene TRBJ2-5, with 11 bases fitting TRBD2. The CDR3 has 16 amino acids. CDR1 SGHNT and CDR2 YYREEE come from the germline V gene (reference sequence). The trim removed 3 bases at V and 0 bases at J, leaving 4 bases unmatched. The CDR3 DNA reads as TGTGCCAGCAGCTCGGCGGGACTAGCGGACCAAGAGACCCAGTACTTC. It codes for CASSSAGLADQETQYF.

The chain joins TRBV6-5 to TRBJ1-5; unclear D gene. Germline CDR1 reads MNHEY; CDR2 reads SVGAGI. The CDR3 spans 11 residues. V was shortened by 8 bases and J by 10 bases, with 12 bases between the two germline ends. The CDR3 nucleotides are TGTGCCAGCGGCCGGGATCGTCCCCAGCATTTT. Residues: CASGRDRPQHF.

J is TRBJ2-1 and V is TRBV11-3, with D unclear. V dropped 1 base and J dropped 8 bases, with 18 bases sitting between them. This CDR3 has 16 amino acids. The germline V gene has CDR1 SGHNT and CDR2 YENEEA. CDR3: CASSLGVWGSGDEQFF. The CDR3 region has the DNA TGTGCCAGCAGCTTAGGAGTATGGGGATCTGGCGATGAGCAGTTCTTC.

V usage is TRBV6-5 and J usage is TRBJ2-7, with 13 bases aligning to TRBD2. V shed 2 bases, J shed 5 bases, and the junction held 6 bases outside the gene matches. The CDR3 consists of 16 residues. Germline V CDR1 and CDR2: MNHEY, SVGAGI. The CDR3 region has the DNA TGTGCCAGCAGTTACCCGGGACTAGCGGGGTTAAACGAGCAGTACTTC. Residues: CASSYPGLAGLNEQYF.

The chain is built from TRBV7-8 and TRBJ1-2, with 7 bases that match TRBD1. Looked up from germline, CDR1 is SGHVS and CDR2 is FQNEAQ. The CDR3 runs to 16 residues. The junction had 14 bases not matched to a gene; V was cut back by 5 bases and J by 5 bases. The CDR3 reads CASSPHRQGLSYGYTF. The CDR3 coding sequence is TGTGCCAGCAGCCCCCACCGACAGGGACTGAGTTATGGCTACACCTTC.